This passage covers 28 T cell receptor beta chains from one sample sequenced in a study of T cell responses to AZD1222 COVID-19 vaccine. Here immunoSEQ multiplex PCR was the method, and the copy in TCRdb shows in-frame clones only, minus some. This repertoire shows hundreds of thousands of clones, approximately 94% found once; its top ten account for around 0.5%. The sequenced sample was peripheral blood, obtained 28 days after the second AZD1222 dose. The receptors derive from an adult who received the AZD1222 COVID-19 vaccine.

The rearrangement joins TRBV11-3 to TRBJ2-3, with D tentatively TRBD2 (5 bases). The CDR3 runs 12 residues. Trimming pared 5 bases from V and 15 bases from J, leaving 18 bases between. Germline CDR1 SGHNT, CDR2 YENEEA. For the CDR3, the DNA is TGTGCCAGCAGCCCAGAGGGCGGCCCAAAATATTTT. This encodes CASSPEGGPKYF. Full variable domain (remainder filled in from reference TRBV11-3 and TRBJ2-3): EAGVVQSPRYKIIEKKQPVAFWCNPISGHNTLYWYLQNLGQGPELLIRYENEEAVDDSQLPKDRFSAERLKGVDSTLKIQPAELGDSAVYLCASSPEGGPKYFGPGTRLTVL.

The chain uses TRBV7-9 and TRBJ2-7, with D perhaps given as TRBD1 or TRBD2 (5 bases each). V lost 3 bases, J lost 7 bases, and 16 bases lay in between. The CDR3 runs to 14 residues. In germline, CDR1 is SEHNR, CDR2 FQNEAQ (reference sequence). The CDR3 DNA reads TGTGCCAGCAGCTTTTACCGGGACCGCCTTGAGCAGTACTTC. Translated: CASSFYRDRLEQYF.

J is TRBJ1-2 and V is TRBV3-1 (or the pseudogene TRBV3-2); 9 bases agree with TRBD1. This CDR3 contains 13 residues. Losses at the gene ends were 8 bases for V and 4 bases for J; bases not matched to a gene: 5. Germline CDR1 and CDR2: LGHDT and YNNKEL (reference sequence). The CDR3, as DNA: TGTGCCAGCGGCACGACAGGGGGCTATGGCTACACCTTC. This gives the protein CASGTTGGYGYTF.

This clone has a single count. The chain's CDR3 is CASSQGRTATYEQYF. Written as DNA, the CDR3 is TGCGCCAGCAGCCAAGGGAGGACGGCCACCTACGAGCAGTACTTC. The V gene is TRBV4-1, the J gene TRBJ2-7; a weak D match, TRBD2 (5 bases). Trimming removed 1 base at V and 2 bases at J, with 12 bases between. The CDR3 extends over 15 amino acids. Germline lookup yields CDR1 MGHRA and CDR2 YSYEKL.

CDR3 region: CASSHKTGNEQFF. In DNA, the CDR3 is TGCGCCAGCAGCCATAAGACAGGCAATGAGCAGTTCTTC. V is TRBV4-3 and J is TRBJ2-1; tentative D call: TRBD1 (6 bases). From germline, CDR1 is LGHNA and CDR2 YSLEER. The V gene lost 3 bases and the J gene lost 6 bases, with 9 bases spanning the gap. This CDR3 comprises 13 residues.

V usage is TRBV6-5 and J usage is TRBJ2-1; 7 nucleotides agree with TRBD1. This CDR3 region has 14 residues. J gave up 4 bases and V 5 bases, and 5 bases lay outside the gene matches. Looked up from germline, CDR1 is MNHEY and CDR2 is SVGAGI. The DNA of the CDR3 is TGTGCCAGCAGTACCGGGGACAGATACAATGAGCAGTTCTTC. It encodes CASSTGDRYNEQFF.

This chain uses TRBV28 with TRBJ2-2; D is possibly TRBD1 (7 bases). The length of the CDR3 is 21 residues. The V gene's germline CDR1 is MDHEN and CDR2 SYDVKM. V was clipped by 6 bases and J by 0 bases, with 29 bases between them. The DNA of the CDR3 is TGTGCCAGCAGCACTAGCACGGCCGGGACAGTAACTTGGGCGAACACCGGGGAGCTGTTTTTT. Translation: CASSTSTAGTVTWANTGELFF.

This chain joins TRBV7-3 and TRBJ2-6; D not certain. Germline lookup yields CDR1 SGHTA and CDR2 FQGTGA. With 4 bases removed from V and 0 bases from J, the gap between germline ends came to 10 bases. This CDR3 comprises 16 residues. CDR3 sequence (DNA): TGTGCCAGCAGCTCAGGCCTCCTCTCTGGGGCCAACGTCCTGACTTTC. As protein: CASSSGLLSGANVLTF. Drawing the rest from reference TRBV7-3 and TRBJ2-6, the complete variable domain is GAGVSQTPSNKVTEKGKYVELRCDPISGHTALYWYRQSLGQGPEFLIYFQGTGAADDSGLPNDRFFAVRPEGSVSTLKIQRTERGDSAVYLCASSSGLLSGANVLTFGAGSRLTVL.

The V call is TRBV28, the J call TRBJ1-3; maybe TRBD1 (5 bases). There are 19 residues in the CDR3. CDR1 and CDR2 (germline): MDHEN, SYDVKM. V lost 2 bases to trimming and J lost 0 bases, with 20 bases between them. This CDR3 is CASSLPRRPGRLSGNTIYF. The DNA for the CDR3 is TGTGCCAGCAGTTTACCCCGCAGGCCAGGGAGGCTCTCTGGAAACACCATATATTTT.

This clone showed up just once. The chain uses TRBV28 and TRBJ1-2, with D possibly being TRBD1 (6 bases). CDR1 is MDHEN and CDR2 is SYDVKM in the germline V gene. This CDR3 is built from 16 residues. Trimming stripped 5 bases from V and 8 bases from J, with 24 bases between. The CDR3 region is CASSGTVVRGLKGYTF. The CDR3 DNA sequence: TGTGCCAGCAGTGGAACGGTGGTCCGGGGGCTGAAAGGCTACACCTTC.

The chain uses TRBV18 and TRBJ1-2, with D possibly being TRBD1 (6 bases). Germline-derived CDR1 and CDR2 are KGHSH and LQKENI. The CDR3 totals 15 residues. V was cut by 3 bases and J by 0 bases, with 11 bases left in between. The CDR3 region has the DNA TGTGCCAGCTCACCTGACAGGAGAGCTAACTATGGCTACACCTTC. The encoded protein is CASSPDRRANYGYTF.

J is TRBJ2-3 and V is TRBV28; D is unclear. CDR3 size: 14 residues. The germline V gene encodes CDR1 MDHEN and CDR2 SYDVKM. V lost 5 bases and J lost 4, with 13 bases in between. Here the CDR3 reads CASSVVAFPDTQYF. In nucleotides, the CDR3 is TGTGCCAGCAGTGTGGTGGCCTTCCCAGATACGCAGTATTTT.

CDR3 sequence reads: CASLSPGQGAYEQYF. The CDR3 DNA follows: TGTGCCAGCCTCAGCCCCGGACAGGGGGCCTACGAGCAGTACTTC. The chain has TRBV28 and TRBJ2-7; 10 bases are a match to TRBD1. Trimming removed 8 bases from V and 2 bases from J; junction bases left unmatched: 9. CDR1 is MDHEN, CDR2 SYDVKM, per germline. This CDR3 is built from 15 residues.

Only one count was recorded for this clone. The gene calls are TRBV7-9 and TRBJ2-5; D is unclear. The V and J ends lost 6 bases and 1 base respectively, with 6 bases between them. The CDR3 extends over 12 amino acids. Germline CDR1 is SEHNR and CDR2 is FQNEAQ (reference sequence). CDR3 in amino acids: CASSPPQETQYF. The DNA of the CDR3 is TGTGCCAGCAGTCCCCCCCAAGAGACCCAGTACTTC. Drawing the rest from reference TRBV7-9 and TRBJ2-5, the complete variable domain is DTGVSQNPRHKITKRGQNVTFRCDPISEHNRLYWYRQTLGQGPEFLTYFQNEAQLEKSRLLSDRFSAERPKGSFSTLEIQRTEQGDSAMYLCASSPPQETQYFGPGTRLLVL.

The rearrangement joins TRBV7-9 to TRBJ1-1; no clear D. This CDR3 has 13 amino acids. V shed 2 bases and J shed 11 bases, with 15 bases lying between them. Per the germline V gene, CDR1 is SEHNR and CDR2 is FQNEAQ (reference sequence). The DNA for the CDR3 is TGTGCCAGCAGCTTACGGACGGGCCCGGTCGCTTTCTTT. Translated, it gives CASSLRTGPVAFF.

In this sample, this clone turned up once. The identical CDR3 is also encoded by other nucleotide sequences in the sample. The chain combines TRBV28 with TRBJ1-2; 9 bases are shared with TRBD1. Germline CDR1 reads MDHEN; CDR2 reads SYDVKM. The length of the CDR3 is 12 residues. Trimming took 9 bases from V and 3 from J; bases not matched to a gene: 2. The CDR3 sequence: CASRTGDYGYTF. The CDR3 DNA reads TGTGCCAGTCGGACAGGGGACTATGGCTACACCTTC.

V usage is TRBV18 and J usage is TRBJ2-5; D uncertain. The V end was cut by 1 base, the J end by 0 bases, with 6 bases between. This CDR3 spans 14 amino acids. CDR1 is KGHSH and CDR2 is LQKENI in the germline V gene. This CDR3 is CASSPQTDQETQYF. CDR3 nucleotide sequence: TGTGCCAGCTCACCACAAACGGACCAAGAGACCCAGTACTTC.

This chain joins TRBV4-2 and TRBJ1-2; 7 bases agree with TRBD1. The germline gives CDR1 LGHNA, CDR2 YNFKEQ. The V and J ends lost 4 bases and 1 base, in that order; junction bases with no gene match: 6. The CDR3 is 15 residues long. The CDR3 DNA reads as TGTGCCAGCAGCCCAGGACAGGCGATTAACTATGGCTACACCTTC. Amino acid sequence: CASSPGQAINYGYTF.

The chain links TRBV5-4 to TRBJ2-1, with 10 bases fitting TRBD2. This CDR3 spans 18 amino acids. Germline CDR1 SGHNT, CDR2 YYREEE (reference sequence). The V and J ends lost 0 bases and 9 bases, in that order; junction bases with no gene match: 15. CDR3 loop: CASSLGGLAASKGSEQFF. As DNA, the CDR3 is TGTGCCAGCAGCTTGGGTGGACTAGCGGCGTCAAAAGGTAGTGAGCAGTTCTTC.

The rearrangement joins TRBV27 to TRBJ2-4; 7 bases map to TRBD2. Germline V lookup: CDR1 MNHEY, CDR2 SMNVEV (reference sequence). Trimming cost V 6 bases and J 6 bases; bases outside gene matches: 11. This CDR3 has 15 residues. The CDR3 DNA sequence: TGTGCCAGCAGCCCCCGGGGAGGGGCCGTAAACATTCAGTACTTC. This encodes CASSPRGGAVNIQYF.

This chain joins TRBV7-2 and TRBJ2-1, with D perhaps TRBD1 or TRBD2 (5 bases each). V was trimmed by 8 bases and J by 4 bases, leaving 18 bases between them. This CDR3 has 15 residues. Germline-derived CDR1 and CDR2 are SGHTA and FQGNSA. CDR3 loop: CASSSGTIAYNEQFF. DNA for the CDR3: TGTGCCAGCTCATCCGGGACGATAGCTTACAATGAGCAGTTCTTC.

The V gene is TRBV12-3 or TRBV12-4, the J gene TRBJ1-2, with unresolved D. V was pared by 3 bases and J by 0 bases, with 5 bases between. CDR3 length equals 13 residues. The CDR3 DNA reads TGTGCCAGCAGTTTGGCAGCTAACTATGGCTACACCTTC. It translates to CASSLAANYGYTF.

The V gene is TRBV29-1, the J gene TRBJ2-3; maybe TRBD2 (6 bases). Germline CDR1 and CDR2: SQVTM and ANQGSEA. V shed 5 bases and J shed 4 bases, with 13 bases lying between them. The CDR3 length is 13 residues. As DNA, the CDR3 is TGCAGCGTTCTCAACCGCGGGGCAGATACGCAGTATTTT. This sequence encodes CSVLNRGADTQYF.

In this sample, this clone turned up once. The J gene is TRBJ1-4, the V gene TRBV2; tentative D call: TRBD1 (6 bases). V was pared by 4 bases and J by 8 bases, with 11 bases between. Germline V gene sequence: CDR1 SNHLY, CDR2 FYNNEI. The CDR3 extends over 13 amino acids. The chain's CDR3 is CASSGHRDEKLFF. The CDR3 DNA reads as TGTGCCAGCAGTGGCCACAGGGACGAAAAACTGTTTTTT.

The chain couples TRBV11-2 to TRBJ2-7; D gene ambiguous. Trimming removed 5 bases from V and 0 bases from J, with 14 bases in between. This CDR3 has 15 amino acids. The V gene's germline CDR1 is SGHAT and CDR2 FQNNGV. The CDR3 coding sequence is TGTGCCAGCAGCCCCTACCTCTCCAGCTCCTACGAGCAGTACTTC. Amino acid sequence: CASSPYLSSSYEQYF.

Details on this clone: The same CDR3 is also encoded by other DNA sequences in this sample. The chain uses TRBV18 and TRBJ1-2; D is unclear. The CDR3 consists of 12 residues. Germline assignment: CDR1 KGHSH and CDR2 LQKENI. V lost 3 bases and J lost 6, with 8 bases in between. The CDR3 loop reads CASSPSGDGYTF. Written as DNA, the CDR3 is TGTGCCAGCTCACCTTCAGGAGATGGCTACACCTTC.

The rearrangement links TRBV19 to TRBJ2-3; TRBD1 or TRBD2 may be the D gene (5 bases each). Trimming stripped 3 bases from V and 2 bases from J, with 12 bases between. The germline CDR1 and CDR2 sequences are LNHDA and SQIVND (reference sequence). This CDR3 comprises 15 residues. Here the CDR3 DNA reads TGTGCCAGTAGTATGGGGACCGGTTTCACAGATACGCAGTATTTT. The encoded protein is CASSMGTGFTDTQYF.

The rearrangement uses TRBV6-5 and TRBJ2-2; D is unclear. The germline gives CDR1 MNHEY, CDR2 SVGAGI. The CDR3 spans 14 residues. The germline V and J ends were trimmed by 2 bases and 4 bases, with 8 bases remaining between them. The CDR3 nucleotides read TGTGCCAGCAGTTACCCCAGAGGCACCGGGGAGCTGTTTTTT. The encoded protein is CASSYPRGTGELFF.